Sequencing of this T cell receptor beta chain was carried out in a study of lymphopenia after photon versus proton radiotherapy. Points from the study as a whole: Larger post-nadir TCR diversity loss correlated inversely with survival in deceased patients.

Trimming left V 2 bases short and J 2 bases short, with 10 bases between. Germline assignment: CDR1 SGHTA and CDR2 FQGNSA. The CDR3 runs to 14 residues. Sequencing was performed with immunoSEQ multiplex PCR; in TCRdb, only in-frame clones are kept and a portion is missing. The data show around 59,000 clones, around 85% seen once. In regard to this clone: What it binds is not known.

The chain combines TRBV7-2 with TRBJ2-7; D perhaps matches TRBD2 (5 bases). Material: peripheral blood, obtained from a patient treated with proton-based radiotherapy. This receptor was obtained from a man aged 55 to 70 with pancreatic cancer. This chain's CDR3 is CASSLTQLAYEQYF. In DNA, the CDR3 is TGTGCCAGCAGCTTAACCCAACTAGCCTACGAGCAGTACTTC.